The 32 T cell receptor beta chains below were found in one sample sequenced in a study of cytomegalovirus exposure and HLA in healthy donors. PCR used 60 Vbeta primers and 13 Jbeta primers. Assay used: immunoSEQ multiplex PCR; TCRdb lists only in-frame clones, some missing. In all, the sample yields some 130,000 clones. The source material was PBMCs. These receptors all stem from a man between 18 and 29 years old in good health and CMV-seronegative.

The rearrangement joins TRBV5-1 to TRBJ2-1; 7 nucleotides agree with TRBD1. This CDR3 comprises 16 residues. J lost 6 bases, V lost 3 bases, and 12 bases had no gene match. CDR1 is SGHRS and CDR2 is YFSETQ in the germline V gene. CDR3 amino acids: CASSSSTGTARNEQFF. CDR3 nucleotide sequence: TGCGCCAGCAGCTCCTCTACCGGGACAGCTCGCAATGAGCAGTTCTTC.

The chain combines TRBV29-1 with TRBJ1-1, with 10 bases identical to TRBD1. Trimming at V came to 7 bases and at J to 6 bases, leaving 11 bases not matched to a gene. This CDR3 has 14 amino acids. Germline CDR1 is SQVTM and CDR2 is ANQGSEA. The CDR3 here is CSAYRDRGVPEAFF. DNA for the CDR3: TGCAGCGCCTACCGGGACAGGGGAGTCCCTGAAGCTTTCTTT.

V is TRBV6-5 and J is TRBJ2-3, with a weak D call TRBD2 (6 bases). Trimming shortened V by 7 bases and J by 6 bases, and 17 bases separated the two germline ends. This CDR3 comprises 14 residues. From germline, CDR1 is MNHEY and CDR2 SVGAGI. The CDR3 nucleotides are TGTGCCAGCAAGGGAGGTTGGGCGGGGGATACGCAGTATTTT. Translation gives CASKGGWAGDTQYF.

V and J are TRBV19 and TRBJ1-5; D may be TRBD1 (5 bases). Germline CDR1 reads LNHDA; CDR2 reads SQIVND (reference sequence). Trimming left V 5 bases short and J 5 bases short, with 16 bases between. The CDR3 has 15 amino acids. The CDR3 spells CASSSPRGGHQPQHF. The CDR3 DNA is TGTGCCAGTAGTTCCCCTCGGGGGGGTCATCAGCCCCAGCATTTT.

The chain combines TRBV5-1 with TRBJ2-7; the match to TRBD1 covers 11 bases. With 4 bases clipped from V and 2 bases from J, the junction kept 5 bases outside the gene matches. Germline CDR1 and CDR2: SGHRS and YFSETQ. CDR3 length: 15 amino acids. The CDR3, as DNA: TGCGCCAGCAGCCCGGAGGGACAGGGGGCCTACGAGCAGTACTTC. Translating gives CASSPEGQGAYEQYF.

The chain has TRBV7-3 and TRBJ1-1, with a possible D match to TRBD1 (5 bases). The CDR3 consists of 15 residues. The germline V and J ends were trimmed by 1 base and 1 base, with 10 bases remaining between them. Per germline, CDR1 SGHTA and CDR2 FQGTGA. The CDR3, as DNA: TGTGCCAGCAGCTTAATCGGGGGGGGGAACACTGAAGCTTTCTTT. Translated, it gives CASSLIGGGNTEAFF.

The rearrangement links TRBV27 to TRBJ2-7, with a tentative D call TRBD1 (6 bases). Germline-derived CDR1 and CDR2 are MNHEY and SMNVEV (reference sequence). The CDR3 runs to 15 residues. V gave up 0 bases and J gave up 2 bases, with 11 bases separating them. The CDR3 DNA is TGTGCCAGCAGTTTATCGTTGGGGGCCACCTACGAGCAGTACTTC. It specifies CASSLSLGATYEQYF.

The chain links TRBV7-3 to TRBJ2-1; 11 bases fit TRBD2. CDR1 and CDR2 (germline): SGHTA, FQGTGA. V dropped 3 bases and J dropped 6; count of bases not matched to a gene: 7. The CDR3 runs 16 residues. For the CDR3, the DNA is TGTGCCAGCAGCTTCGGGGGGCTAGCGGGAGGCAATGAGCAGTTCTTC. Protein: CASSFGGLAGGNEQFF.

The chain joins TRBV9 to TRBJ2-7; TRBD1 matches at 7 bases. The J segment lost 6 bases and the V segment lost 4 bases, leaving 10 bases of the junction unmatched. The CDR3 is made up of 14 amino acids. Germline CDR1 SGDLS, CDR2 YYNGEE. CDR3 bases: TGTGCCAGCAGCAGCGACAGGGAAGGGCTCGAGCAGTACTTC. Its protein product is CASSSDREGLEQYF.

The chain couples TRBV18 to TRBJ1-1, with D perhaps matching TRBD1 (5 bases). The length of the CDR3 is 14 residues. V dropped 6 bases and J dropped 0 bases, with 11 bases sitting between them. Germline loops: CDR1 KGHSH, CDR2 LQKENI. The CDR3 loop is CASSRGDMNTEAFF. DNA of the CDR3: TGTGCCAGCTCCCGGGGGGATATGAACACTGAAGCTTTCTTT.

This chain connects TRBV19 to TRBJ1-3, with 8 bases identical to TRBD1. Germline V gene sequence: CDR1 LNHDA, CDR2 SQIVND (reference sequence). The CDR3 totals 14 residues. Trimming removed 3 bases from V and 4 bases from J; junction bases left unmatched: 2. The DNA of the CDR3 is TGTGCCAGTAGTATCGGACAGGGAGGAAACACCATATATTTT. This encodes CASSIGQGGNTIYF.

The chain couples TRBV7-6 to TRBJ2-2, with D hard to call. Germline values: CDR1 SGHVS, CDR2 FNYEAQ. V was trimmed by 5 bases and J by 7 bases, leaving 14 bases between them. There are 14 residues in the CDR3. The CDR3 spells CASSPSGLFGELFF. CDR3 nucleotides: TGTGCCAGCAGCCCCTCTGGGCTGTTCGGGGAGCTGTTTTTT.

The CDR3 is CASSPRGMNTEAFF. The CDR3 DNA is TGTGCCAGCAGTCCCAGGGGCATGAACACTGAAGCTTTCTTT. The V gene is TRBV6-6, the J gene TRBJ1-1, with D possibly TRBD1 on 6 matching bases. CDR3 size: 14 residues. In germline, CDR1 is MNHNY, CDR2 SVGAGI (reference sequence). V lost 5 bases and J 0 bases, leaving 10 bases between the germline ends.

The J gene is TRBJ2-1, the V gene TRBV9; 8 nucleotides line up with TRBD2. The CDR3 length is 13 residues. V lost 6 bases, J lost 6 bases, and 5 bases stayed unmatched. In germline, CDR1 is SGDLS, CDR2 YYNGEE. The CDR3 loop is CASTGRAPNEQFF. As DNA, the CDR3 is TGTGCCAGCACCGGGAGGGCGCCCAATGAGCAGTTCTTC.

The chain links TRBV9 to TRBJ2-2, with D possibly being TRBD1 (6 bases). With 0 bases removed from V and 7 bases from J, the gap between germline ends came to 16 bases. The CDR3 contains 16 residues. Germline V lookup: CDR1 SGDLS, CDR2 YYNGEE. In DNA form, the CDR3 reads TGTGCCAGCAGCGTAGCTTACCGCAAAGGGGGCGGGGAGCTGTTTTTT. The encoded protein is CASSVAYRKGGGELFF.

The genes are TRBV28 and TRBJ2-7, with TRBD1 matching 9 bases. CDR3 length: 15 amino acids. Unmatched junction bases numbered 7, after V lost 5 bases and J lost 2 bases. Germline CDR1 is MDHEN and CDR2 is SYDVKM. The CDR3 loop reads CASSTSGTGTYEQYF. In DNA form, the CDR3 reads TGTGCCAGCAGTACCTCCGGGACAGGGACCTACGAGCAGTACTTC. Drawing the rest from reference TRBV28 and TRBJ2-7, the complete variable domain is DVKVTQSSRYLVKRTGEKVFLECVQDMDHENMFWYRQDPGLGLRLIYFSYDVKMKEKGDIPEGYSVSREKKERFSLILESASTNQTSMYLCASSTSGTGTYEQYFGPGTRLTVT.

The chain couples TRBV5-4 to TRBJ1-4; the match to TRBD1 covers 9 bases. V was pared by 1 base and J by 6 bases, with 4 bases of the junction left unmatched. Germline loops: CDR1 SGHNT, CDR2 YYREEE (reference sequence). CDR3 length equals 15 residues. CDR3 protein: CASSLSTGGHEKLFF. The DNA for the CDR3 is TGTGCCAGCAGCTTGTCGACAGGGGGTCATGAAAAACTGTTTTTT.

The chain couples TRBV9 to TRBJ2-5; 9 bases match TRBD1. Judging by the DNA end, TRBJ2-7 fits better; the J call may be wrong. CDR3 length: 14 amino acids. The V gene's germline CDR1 is SGDLS and CDR2 YYNGEE. The CDR3 DNA reads TGTGCCAGCAGCGTAGGGACAGGGGCCTACGAGCAGTACTTC. This gives the protein CASSVGTGAYEQYF.

V gene TRBV5-5 combines with J gene TRBJ2-5, with D perhaps matching TRBD1 (5 bases). The germline V gene has CDR1 SGHKS and CDR2 YYEKEE (reference sequence). The CDR3 covers 16 residues. V shed 0 bases and J shed 5 bases, with 17 bases lying between them. The CDR3 DNA reads TGTGCCAGCAGCTTGGAAATCCAGGGAATAGGGGAGACCCAGTACTTC. Protein: CASSLEIQGIGETQYF. Looking up the rest from reference TRBV5-5 and TRBJ2-5 gives the full variable domain: DAGVTQSPTHLIKTRGQQVTLRCSPISGHKSVSWYQQVLGQGPQFIFQYYEKEERGRGNFPDRFSARQFPNYSSELNVNALLLGDSALYLCASSLEIQGIGETQYFGPGTRLLVL.

The gene calls are TRBV15 and TRBJ2-5; 9 nucleotides agree with TRBD1. Trimming at V came to 1 base and at J to 2 bases, leaving 8 bases not matched to a gene. This CDR3 spans 17 amino acids. From germline, CDR1 is LNHNV and CDR2 YYDKDF (reference sequence). The CDR3 DNA reads as TGTGCCACCAGCAGAGGGGGAGGACAGGGGAGTCAAGAGACCCAGTACTTC. Translating it yields CATSRGGGQGSQETQYF.

This chain uses TRBV5-1 with TRBJ2-1; no clear D gene. This CDR3 is 16 amino acids long. The germline gives CDR1 SGHRS, CDR2 YFSETQ. The V and J ends lost 4 bases and 5 bases respectively, with 19 bases between them. CDR3 sequence reads: CASSSDGAPSNNEQFF. The CDR3 nucleotides read TGCGCCAGCAGCAGCGACGGAGCCCCATCAAACAATGAGCAGTTCTTC.

The genes are TRBV5-4 and TRBJ2-1; D remains ambiguous. The CDR3 runs to 11 residues. V shed 0 bases and J shed 9 bases, with 4 bases lying between them. CDR1 is SGHNT and CDR2 is YYREEE in the germline V gene (reference sequence). This CDR3 reads CASSLGAEQFF. The CDR3 DNA follows: TGTGCCAGCAGCTTGGGGGCTGAGCAGTTCTTC.

V gene TRBV9 combines with J gene TRBJ1-1; 10 nucleotides agree with TRBD1. The J segment lost 3 bases and the V segment lost 3 bases, leaving 5 bases of the junction unmatched. This CDR3 has 15 amino acids. Looked up from germline, CDR1 is SGDLS and CDR2 is YYNGEE. CDR3 nucleotides: TGTGCCAGCAGCGACGGGGACAGGGGATACACTGAAGCTTTCTTT. It yields the protein CASSDGDRGYTEAFF.

The V gene is TRBV7-3, the J gene TRBJ1-3; D is undetermined. The V gene's germline CDR1 is SGHTA and CDR2 FQGTGA. V lost 5 bases, J lost 0 bases, and 14 bases lay in between. The CDR3 covers 16 residues. The CDR3 sequence is CASSPHQANSGNTIYF. The CDR3 nucleotides read TGTGCCAGCAGCCCCCACCAGGCTAACTCTGGAAACACCATATATTTT.

The genes are TRBV7-9 and TRBJ2-1; 9 bases align to TRBD2. CDR1 and CDR2 (germline): SEHNR, FQNEAQ (reference sequence). The CDR3 consists of 14 residues. Germline trimming cut 4 bases from V and 4 bases from J; bases unmatched to any gene: 2. CDR3 region: CASSSSGEYNEQFF. CDR3 nucleotides: TGTGCCAGCAGCTCTAGCGGGGAATACAATGAGCAGTTCTTC.

V usage is TRBV6-1 and J usage is TRBJ2-3; D may be TRBD2 (5 bases). Germline V gene data show CDR1 as MNHNS and CDR2 as SASEGT. Trimming stripped 3 bases from V and 0 bases from J, with 13 bases between. The CDR3 runs to 16 residues. The CDR3 DNA reads TGTGCCAGCAGTGATCGGACTGGCCCTAGCACAGATACGCAGTATTTT. Its protein is CASSDRTGPSTDTQYF.

The chain's CDR3 is CASSEDGGTGGHGYTF. The DNA of the CDR3 is TGTGCCAGCAGTGAAGATGGTGGGACAGGGGGCCATGGCTACACCTTC. The chain employs TRBV6-1 and TRBJ1-2, with 12 nucleotides matching TRBD1. This CDR3 spans 16 amino acids. Per the germline V gene, CDR1 is MNHNS and CDR2 is SASEGT. V was pared by 1 base and J by 6 bases, with 6 bases of the junction left unmatched.

The CDR3 reads CASSPGLAGGPGTDTQYF. The CDR3 nucleotides are TGTGCCAGCAGCCCGGGACTAGCGGGGGGGCCTGGCACAGATACGCAGTATTTT. The chain is built from TRBV7-3 and TRBJ2-3; 16 bases are a match to TRBD2. Germline lookup yields CDR1 SGHTA and CDR2 FQGTGA. The V segment lost 5 bases and the J segment 1 base; nucleotides outside the gene matches: 6. The CDR3 extends over 18 amino acids.

This chain uses TRBV6-5 with TRBJ2-7, with a possible D match to TRBD1 (6 bases). The germline V and J ends were trimmed by 0 bases and 7 bases, with 7 bases remaining between them. The germline CDR1 and CDR2 sequences are MNHEY and SVGAGI. The CDR3 totals 12 residues. The CDR3 DNA follows: TGTGCCAGCAGTTACTCGAGGGGGGAGCAGTACTTC. Residues: CASSYSRGEQYF.

The genes are TRBV5-4 and TRBJ2-1; 10 bases match TRBD2. After removal of 4 bases from V and 7 bases from J, the junction contained 14 bases not matched to a gene. The germline V gene encodes CDR1 SGHNT and CDR2 YYREEE (reference sequence). The CDR3 contains 17 residues. CDR3 coding DNA: TGTGCCAGCAGCCCGCATCGGGGACTAGCGAGGGGAAATGAGCAGTTCTTC. Encoded protein: CASSPHRGLARGNEQFF.

The chain is built from TRBV2 and TRBJ2-5; perhaps TRBD1 as D (5 bases). The CDR3 is 16 amino acids. The germline gives CDR1 SNHLY, CDR2 FYNNEI. The V and J ends lost 0 bases and 5 bases respectively, with 16 bases between them. The DNA for the CDR3 is TGTGCCAGCAGTGAAGCGCTTCAGGGTATCAGCGAGACCCAGTACTTC. It specifies CASSEALQGISETQYF.

The V gene is TRBV5-4, the J gene TRBJ1-2, with D possibly matching TRBD1 (5 bases). The CDR3 length is 14 residues. The V end was cut by 4 bases, the J end by 4 bases, with 14 bases between. In germline, CDR1 is SGHNT, CDR2 YYREEE (reference sequence). In DNA form, the CDR3 reads TGTGCCAGCAGCGGGGCCACGGAGGGCTATGGCTACACCTTC. This gives the protein CASSGATEGYGYTF. The whole variable domain, remainder taken from reference TRBV5-4 and TRBJ1-2, is ETGVTQSPTHLIKTRGQQVTLRCSSQSGHNTVSWYQQALGQGPQFIFQYYREEENGRGNFPPRFSGLQFPNYSSELNVNALELDDSALYLCASSGATEGYGYTFGSGTRLTVV.